The 26 T cell receptor beta chains reported below all come from one sample, sequenced in a study of CD8+CD57+ T cells in acquired aplastic anemia. Genomic DNA provided the template from which TCR beta VDJ and CDR3 profiles were obtained. TCRdb processed the reads anew with MiXCR; each CDR3 protein has one entry. Found here are 250,000 to 300,000 distinct CDR3 sequences, around 60% of them singletons; the top ten hold 6.5% to 10%. The sequenced material came from sorted CD4+, CD8+, or CD8+CD57+ T cells (not recorded which) from PBMCs. These receptors all stem from a human donor with severe aplastic anemia or a healthy control (not recorded which).

The V gene is TRBV20-1, the J gene TRBJ2-1; D possibly matches TRBD1 or TRBD2 (6 bases each). There are 15 residues in the CDR3. Trimming took 3 bases from V and 12 from J, leaving 24 bases between them. Germline V CDR1 and CDR2: DFQATT, SNEGSKA (reference sequence). This CDR3 reads CSASPVQGTGAAQFF. The CDR3 nucleotides read TGCAGTGCTAGCCCGGTCCAGGGGACTGGAGCTGCGCAGTTCTTC.

This chain links TRBV2 with TRBJ2-5; 8 bases line up with TRBD1. CDR3 length: 15 amino acids. After removal of 5 bases from V and 5 bases from J, the junction contained 10 bases not matched to a gene. The germline V gene encodes CDR1 SNHLY and CDR2 FYNNEI. The CDR3 DNA reads as TGTGCCAGCAGTACTGACAGGGGAATATTCGAGACCCAGTACTTC. This gives the protein CASSTDRGIFETQYF.

This clonotype was detected only once. J is TRBJ2-3 and V is TRBV7-8; D perhaps matches TRBD1 (6 bases). Trimming removed 4 bases at V and 6 bases at J, with 20 bases between. The CDR3 consists of 16 residues. Germline lookup yields CDR1 SGHVS and CDR2 FQNEAQ. CDR3 coding DNA: TGTGCCAGCAGCTCCTTAGGGGGATTTTACGTGGATACGCAGTATTTT. Protein product: CASSSLGGFYVDTQYF.

This clonotype was seen many times. V and J are TRBV5-6 and TRBJ2-7; D is unresolved. The CDR3 loop spans 15 amino acids. In germline, CDR1 is SGHDT, CDR2 YYEEEE. The V and J ends lost 2 bases and 0 bases respectively, with 12 bases between them. CDR3 nucleotide sequence: TGTGCCAGCAGCTTAGTGACGGCGAGCTCCTACGAGCAGTACTTC. Translated: CASSLVTASSYEQYF.

As concerns this clonotype: Likely a read error: the CDR3 ends without its conserved phenylalanine or tryptophan. This sequence joins TRBV12-3 or TRBV12-4 and TRBJ2-7, with a possible D match to TRBD2 (6 bases). The CDR3 sequence is 14 residues long. The CDR3 protein is CTSSLGGDAYEQYL. The CDR3 DNA sequence: TGTACCAGCAGTTTAGGAGGGGATGCCTACGAGCAGTACCTC.

The genes are TRBV5-1 and TRBJ1-4, with D possibly matching TRBD1 (6 bases). The CDR3 runs 16 residues. The ends were cut back, 4 bases at V and 7 bases at J, with 20 bases in the middle. Germline V gene data show CDR1 as SGHRS and CDR2 as YFSETQ. The CDR3 sequence is CASSPPEGRGGEKLFF. CDR3 sequence (DNA): TGCGCCAGCAGCCCACCCGAGGGCAGGGGCGGTGAAAAACTGTTTTTT. The entire variable domain, with the rest obtained from reference TRBV5-1 and TRBJ1-4, is as follows: KAGVTQTPRYLIKTRGQQVTLSCSPISGHRSVSWYQQTPGQGLQFLFEYFSETQRNKGNFPGRFSGRQFSNSRSEMNVSTLELGDSALYLCASSPPEGRGGEKLFFGSGTQLSVL.

The CDR3 loop is CASSHRGRDYGYTF. The CDR3 region has the DNA TGTGCCAGCAGTCACAGGGGTCGGGACTATGGCTACACCTTC. The J gene is TRBJ1-2, the V gene TRBV25-1, with 7 bases aligning to TRBD1. The CDR3 length is 14 residues. The V segment lost 5 bases and the J segment 3 bases; nucleotides outside the gene matches: 6. Germline V gene sequence: CDR1 MGHDK, CDR2 SYGVNS.

This chain connects TRBV29-1 to TRBJ1-1; no definite D call. From germline, CDR1 is SQVTM and CDR2 ANQGSEA. V was clipped by 7 bases and J by 3 bases, with 21 bases between them. This CDR3 spans 15 amino acids. The CDR3 loop is CSATPRRLEDTEAFF. DNA of the CDR3: TGCAGCGCTACCCCTAGGAGGCTGGAGGACACTGAAGCTTTCTTT.

The chain combines TRBV7-9 with TRBJ2-3; D not resolved. The germline V and J ends were trimmed by 2 bases and 11 bases, with 14 bases remaining between them. The CDR3 loop spans 13 amino acids. Germline lookup yields CDR1 SEHNR and CDR2 FQNEAQ (reference sequence). The CDR3 reads CASSLRQYNEQYF. The CDR3 DNA is TGTGCCAGCAGCTTAAGGCAGTACAATGAGCAGTATTTT.

This clonotype was found once. The genes are TRBV6-4 and TRBJ1-4, with D possibly being TRBD1 (5 bases). Germline loops: CDR1 MRHNA, CDR2 SNTAGT. There are 14 residues in the CDR3. Trimming shortened V by 0 bases and J by 8 bases, and 10 bases separated the two germline ends. The CDR3 loop is CASSDSGVGEKLFF. The CDR3 nucleotides are TGTGCCAGCAGTGACTCAGGGGTGGGCGAAAAACTGTTTTTT.

This clonotype was observed at least ten times. The chain couples TRBV14 to TRBJ2-1, with D maybe TRBD2 (5 bases). V lost 4 bases and J lost 0, with 13 bases in between. CDR1 and CDR2 from the germline V gene are SGHDN and FVKESK. CDR3 size: 16 residues. The CDR3 nucleotides are TGTGCCAGCAGCCGATACGCTGGGAGCTCCTACAATGAGCAGTTCTTC. It is translated as CASSRYAGSSYNEQFF.

This clonotype was observed many times. The CDR3 reads CASSRGNEQFF. For the CDR3, the DNA is TGTGCCAGCAGTAGGGGAAATGAGCAGTTCTTC. The chain links TRBV3-1 to TRBJ2-1; D may be TRBD1 (5 bases). V was clipped by 6 bases and J by 7 bases, with 7 bases between them. Germline-derived CDR1 and CDR2 are LGHDT and YNNKEL (reference sequence). The CDR3 is 11 amino acids.

This sequence joins TRBV10-3 and TRBJ1-3; D perhaps matches TRBD1 (6 bases). CDR3 length: 12 amino acids. The V and J ends lost 11 bases and 8 bases respectively, with 16 bases between them. Germline V gives CDR1 ENHRY, CDR2 SYGVKD. The CDR3 DNA follows: TGTGCCGCCGGGACACTCGTGGACACCATATATTTT. It specifies CAAGTLVDTIYF.

A single count supports this clonotype. The genes are TRBV12-3 or TRBV12-4 and TRBJ2-2; the D gene is possibly TRBD2 (6 bases). This CDR3 is built from 13 residues. V was pared by 8 bases and J by 4 bases, with 11 bases between. CDR3 amino acids: CASGGIGTGELFF. As DNA, the CDR3 is TGTGCCAGCGGGGGGATCGGCACCGGGGAGCTGTTTTTT.

The J gene is TRBJ2-6, the V gene TRBV6-2 or TRBV6-3; the match to TRBD2 covers 10 bases. The trim removed 5 bases at V and 18 bases at J, leaving 19 bases unmatched. Germline V CDR1 and CDR2: MNHEY, SVGEGT. The CDR3 is 16 amino acids. The CDR3 DNA reads TGTGCCAGCAGTAGCGGGGGGGCTGGGGTCCTCCCTCATCAGACTTTC. Translation gives CASSSGGAGVLPHQTF.

Many counts were recorded for this clonotype. Here the CDR3 reads CASSSGTPSTQYF. The CDR3 DNA sequence: TGTGCCAGCAGTTCCGGGACGCCCAGCACGCAGTATTTT. The chain recombines TRBV12-3 or TRBV12-4 with TRBJ2-3; D is tentatively TRBD1 or TRBD2 (5 bases each). The length of the CDR3 is 13 residues. V shed 4 bases and J shed 9 bases, with 14 bases lying between them.

The chain links TRBV19 to TRBJ2-2; 9 bases line up with TRBD1. The trim removed 3 bases at V and 2 bases at J, leaving 4 bases unmatched. The CDR3 extends over 16 amino acids. Germline CDR1 LNHDA, CDR2 SQIVND (reference sequence). The CDR3 reads CASSILQGANTGELFF. Written as DNA, the CDR3 is TGTGCCAGTAGTATCCTACAGGGGGCCAACACCGGGGAGCTGTTTTTT.

The chain links TRBV14 to TRBJ2-7; TRBD2 aligns across 10 bases. Germline V gives CDR1 SGHDN, CDR2 FVKESK. Germline trimming cut 1 base from V and 6 bases from J; bases unmatched to any gene: 3. The CDR3 is 14 residues long. CDR3 DNA: TGTGCCAGCAGCCAAGCCCTAGCGGGAGCCGAGCAGTACTTC. Its translation is CASSQALAGAEQYF. Using reference TRBV14 and TRBJ2-7 for the parts outside the CDR3, the full variable domain is EAGVTQFPSHSVIEKGQTVTLRCDPISGHDNLYWYRRVMGKEIKFLLHFVKESKQDESGMPNNRFLAERTGGTYSTLKVQPAELEDSGVYFCASSQALAGAEQYFGPGTRLTVT.

The J gene is TRBJ1-1, the V gene TRBV18; D gene uncertain. Germline values: CDR1 KGHSH, CDR2 LQKENI. This CDR3 has 14 amino acids. The V end was cut by 4 bases, the J end by 2 bases, with 11 bases between. The CDR3 protein is CASSLEQKNTEAFF. The CDR3 DNA reads TGTGCCAGCTCACTTGAACAGAAAAACACTGAAGCTTTCTTT.

J is TRBJ2-7 and V is TRBV20-1, with D perhaps given as TRBD1 or TRBD2 (5 bases each). Matching the DNA end better, TRBJ2-1 makes the J call doubtful. CDR1 and CDR2 from the germline V gene are DFQATT and SNEGSKA (reference sequence). The CDR3 is 11 amino acids. CDR3 DNA sequence: TGCAGTGCTCCTTGGGGGAACGAGCAGTTCTTC. Amino acids: CSAPWGNEQFF.

This rearrangement joins TRBV12-3 or TRBV12-4 to TRBJ2-3; D is unresolved. The CDR3 runs to 11 residues. The V end was cut by 3 bases, the J end by 11 bases, with 9 bases between. DNA for the CDR3: TGTGCCAGCAGTTTTCGTCTTTGGCAGTATTTT. It translates to CASSFRLWQYF.

This clonotype was detected once. The chain employs TRBV14 and TRBJ2-7; D remains unclear. The germline V gene encodes CDR1 SGHDN and CDR2 FVKESK. V was clipped by 0 bases and J by 6 bases, with 15 bases between them. CDR3 length: 15 residues. CDR3: CASSQDLVKSSEQYF. The CDR3 DNA reads TGTGCCAGCAGCCAAGATCTAGTTAAGTCGTCCGAGCAGTACTTC.

The rearrangement links TRBV20-1 to TRBJ1-3, with 7 bases aligning to TRBD1. This CDR3 has 15 residues. Looked up from germline, CDR1 is DFQATT and CDR2 is SNEGSKA (reference sequence). V lost 3 bases, J lost 2 bases, and 7 bases stayed unmatched. In DNA form, the CDR3 reads TGCAGTGCTAGTTCCGGACAGGTCCCTGGAAACACCATATATTTT. Translation: CSASSGQVPGNTIYF.

The V and J genes are TRBV20-1 and TRBJ2-3; TRBD1 might be the D (5 bases). Trimming stripped 5 bases from V and 4 bases from J, with 13 bases between. CDR3 length: 13 amino acids. Germline lookup yields CDR1 DFQATT and CDR2 SNEGSKA (reference sequence). The CDR3 protein is CSAVWGLPDTQYF. The CDR3 DNA sequence: TGCAGTGCTGTTTGGGGCCTCCCAGATACGCAGTATTTT.

A note on this clonotype: A much bigger clone sits one base away, suggesting this may be a read error. CDR3 sequence: CAISEGTGRREKLFF. The CDR3 DNA reads TGTGCCATCAGTGAAGGGACAGGGAGAAGGGAAAAACTGTTTTTT. This rearrangement joins TRBV10-3 to TRBJ1-4, with 9 bases that match TRBD1. This CDR3 spans 15 amino acids. Germline lookup yields CDR1 ENHRY and CDR2 SYGVKD. V gave up 3 bases and J gave up 8 bases; unmatched junction bases: 7.

With respect to this clonotype: The missing conserved phenylalanine or tryptophan at the end of this CDR3 makes a read error likely. The rearrangement uses TRBV20-1 and TRBJ1-2, with D perhaps matching TRBD1 (5 bases). The germline gives CDR1 DFQATT, CDR2 SNEGSKA (reference sequence). Trimming removed 1 base at V and 3 bases at J, with 15 bases between. CDR3 length: 15 residues. CDR3 nucleotides: TGCAGTGCTAGAGTACAGGACTACGGGGACTATGGCTACACCCTC. It specifies CSARVQDYGDYGYTL.